This T cell receptor (beta chain) was obtained from a study of T cell changes during pregnancy in multiple sclerosis. Repertoires were generated with immunoSEQ multiplex PCR, while TCRdb's copy carries only in-frame clones and drops some. The table records about 46,000 clones, more than 85% of them present only once. J lost 7 bases, V lost 4 bases, and 6 bases had no gene match. From germline, CDR1 is LNHDA and CDR2 SQIVND (reference sequence). The length of the CDR3 is 14 residues. This clone was picked up one time. This sequence originates from a female donor with multiple sclerosis, enrolled in a pregnancy study. The chain has TRBV19 and TRBJ1-5; TRBD1 agrees at 8 bases. This material consisted of CD4+ T cells from peripheral blood mononuclear cells, taken after pregnancy. Here the CDR3 DNA reads TGTGCCAGTAGTAGCGGGACAGGTAGGCAGCCCCAGCATTTT. Encoded protein: CASSSGTGRQPQHF.